A selection of T cell receptor beta chains follows, all from one sample in a study of CD8+CD57+ T cells in acquired aplastic anemia. TCRdb recomputed calls from the reads with MiXCR, one row per CDR3 protein. The sample consists of 150,000 to 200,000 distinct CDR3 sequences, 47% of them appearing once. Sequencing was carried out using sorted CD4+, CD8+, or CD8+CD57+ T cells (not recorded which) from PBMCs. The receptors stem from a human donor with aplastic anemia. CDR3s include the opening cysteine and the closing phenylalanine or tryptophan. The D gene is left open where the match is weak. A clone size is listed for some rows: how often the clone was seen (once, few, many), or a class if it is expanded.

clone_size | d_call | j_call | cdr3_length | v_call | cdr3_aa | cdr3_nt
few | NA | TRBJ1-5 | 13 | TRBV24-1 | CATSEAGYQPQHF | TGTGCCACCAGTGAGGCAGGGTATCAGCCCCAGCATTTT
few | NA | TRBJ1-2 | 12 | TRBV15 | CATSRDDSGYTF | TGTGCCACCAGCAGAGATGACTCCGGCTACACCTTC
NA | TRBD2 | TRBJ2-1 | 17 | TRBV20-1 | CSARDLWASGGYNEQFF | TGCAGTGCTAGAGATCTCTGGGCTAGCGGAGGATACAATGAGCAGTTCTTC
NA | TRBD2 | TRBJ2-7 | 14 | TRBV20-1 | CSASDSGSSYEQYF | TGCAGTGCTAGTGATAGCGGGAGTTCCTACGAGCAGTACTTC
NA | NA | TRBJ1-1 | 14 | TRBV18 | CASSDLGAGAEAFF | TGTGCCAGCTCAGATCTGGGGGCGGGTGCTGAAGCTTTCTTT
NA | TRBD1 | TRBJ1-5 | 17 | TRBV15 | CATSRFPGQGVNQPQHF | TGTGCCACCAGCAGATTCCCGGGACAGGGCGTCAATCAGCCCCAGCATTTT
few | TRBD1 | TRBJ2-2 | 14 | TRBV24-1 | CATSRDRVTGELFF | TGTGCCACCAGCCGGGACAGGGTTACCGGGGAGCTGTTTTTT
few | NA | TRBJ1-1 | 16 | TRBV3-1 | CASSPPRSGGYFEAFF | TGTGCCAGCAGCCCCCCTCGATCGGGGGGATATTTCGAAGCTTTCTTT
NA | NA | TRBJ1-2 | 15 | TRBV5-1 | CASSLGPTTLYGYTF | TGCGCCAGCAGCTTGGGGCCAACAACGCTCTATGGCTACACCTTC
many | NA | TRBJ2-7 | 14 | TRBV14 | CASSLRLLTYEQYF | TGTGCCAGCAGCCTGAGGCTGTTAACCTACGAGCAGTACTTC
NA | NA | TRBJ1-6 | 13 | TRBV20-1 | CSAYSEFNSPLHF | TGCAGTGCCTACTCGGAGTTTAATTCACCCCTCCACTTT
NA | NA | TRBJ2-1 | 15 | TRBV14 | CASSQDHRSYNEQFF | TGTGCCAGCAGCCAAGACCACAGGTCCTACAATGAGCAGTTCTTC
NA | NA | TRBJ2-7 | 14 | TRBV2 | CASSGLGRYYEQYF | TGTGCCAGCAGTGGGTTGGGCAGGTACTACGAGCAGTACTTC
many | NA | TRBJ1-6 | 15 | TRBV6-2/TRBV6-3 | CASSRPGTIGSPLHF | TGTGCCAGCAGCCGTCCCGGGACAATTGGATCACCCCTCCACTTT
many | NA | TRBJ2-1 | 14 | TRBV7-6 | CASGPVRDRNEQFF | TGTGCCAGCGGGCCCGTCCGGGACCGCAATGAGCAGTTCTTC
many | NA | TRBJ2-7 | 13 | TRBV19 | CASSRRDNYEQYF | TGTGCCAGTAGTCGCAGGGATAACTACGAGCAGTACTTC
NA | TRBD2 | TRBJ2-5 | 12 | TRBV7-8 | CATAGGQETQYF | TGTGCCACTGCGGGGGGGCAAGAGACCCAGTACTTC
many | NA | TRBJ1-2 | 12 | TRBV2 | CASSSGTYGYTF | TGTGCCAGCAGTTCTGGGACCTATGGCTACACCTTC
NA | NA | TRBJ2-1 | 15 | TRBV6-2/TRBV6-3 | CASGYSGTIGNEQFF | TGTGCCAGCGGTTACTCGGGGACAATTGGCAATGAGCAGTTCTTC
NA | TRBD2 | TRBJ2-5 | 13 | TRBV20-1 | CSAYKRGQETQYF | TGCAGTGCTTATAAGCGGGGCCAAGAGACCCAGTACTTC
NA | TRBD1 | TRBJ1-2 | 14 | TRBV6-5 | CASSYTQGNYGYTF | TGTGCCAGCAGTTACACACAGGGGAACTATGGCTACACCTTC
few | TRBD1 | TRBJ2-3 | 15 | TRBV5-4 | CASSPRRQGTDTQYF | TGTGCCAGCAGCCCGCGAAGACAGGGAACAGATACGCAGTATTTT
many | TRBD1 | TRBJ1-2 | 15 | TRBV19 | CASSPRLGQDYGYTF | TGTGCCAGTAGTCCGCGCTTGGGACAGGACTATGGCTACACCTTC
NA | NA | TRBJ1-5 | 15 | TRBV3-1 | CASGNSDGVNQPQHF | TGTGCCAGCGGGAACTCGGACGGGGTCAATCAGCCCCAGCATTTT
NA | TRBD2 | TRBJ2-7 | 17 | TRBV20-1 | CSARDLENSGSPLEQYF | TGCAGTGCTAGAGATCTCGAGAATAGCGGGAGCCCTCTCGAGCAGTACTTC
once | NA | TRBJ1-2 | 16 | TRBV6-4 | CASSGVHRNRGYGYTF | TGTGCCAGCAGTGGTGTCCATCGAAATCGGGGCTATGGCTACACCTTC
NA | TRBD1 | TRBJ1-2 | 14 | TRBV7-8 | CASSPGQSNYGYTF | TGTGCCAGCAGCCCGGGACAGAGTAACTATGGCTACACCTTC
few | NA | TRBJ1-6 | 13 | TRBV7-8 | CASSPTLNSPLHF | TGTGCCAGCAGCCCCACGTTGAATTCACCCCTCCACTTT
few | NA | TRBJ1-6 | 11 | TRBV7-8 | CASSLGSPLHF | TGTGCCAGCAGCTTAGGCTCACCCCTCCACTTT
NA | TRBD2 | TRBJ2-1 | 16 | TRBV24-1 | CATSDPTSGRSNEQFF | TGTGCCACCAGTGATCCGACTAGCGGGAGGAGCAATGAGCAGTTCTTC
NA | TRBD2 | TRBJ2-3 | 16 | TRBV10-3 | CATLSQTSGSPDTQYF | TGTGCCACCCTCTCCCAGACTAGCGGGAGTCCAGATACGCAGTATTTT
NA | NA | TRBJ2-3 | 15 | TRBV20-1 | CSASVPGHSTDTQYF | TGCAGTGCTAGCGTTCCAGGTCATAGCACAGATACGCAGTATTTT
NA | TRBD1 | TRBJ2-7 | 16 | TRBV11-1 | CASSFPDRASSYEQYF | TGTGCCAGCAGCTTCCCCGACAGGGCGAGCTCCTACGAGCAGTACTTC
many | NA | TRBJ1-5 | 15 | TRBV19 | CASSIGGGRNQPQHF | TGTGCCAGTAGTATAGGGGGGGGCAGGAATCAGCCCCAGCATTTT
NA | NA | TRBJ1-3 | 14 | TRBV25-1 | CASSEWGGGNTIYF | TGTGCCAGCAGTGAATGGGGGGGTGGAAACACCATATATTTT
NA | TRBD2 | TRBJ2-3 | 16 | TRBV25-1 | CASSYPLAGYTDTQYF | TGTGCCAGCAGTTACCCTCTAGCGGGGTACACAGATACGCAGTATTTT
many | NA | TRBJ2-3 | 16 | TRBV7-6 | CASSLGQGGLGETQYF | TGTGCCAGCAGCTTAGGTCAGGGTGGCCTGGGGGAAACGCAGTATTTT
NA | NA | TRBJ2-1 | 16 | TRBV25-1 | CASRPSGQGFYNEQFF | TGTGCCAGCAGGCCGAGCGGGCAGGGCTTCTACAATGAGCAGTTCTTC
NA | NA | TRBJ2-7 | 11 | TRBV15 | CATSRVSEQYF | TGTGCCACCAGCAGAGTTAGCGAGCAGTACTTC
NA | NA | TRBJ2-7 | 16 | TRBV10-3 | CAISESRGRRAYEQYF | TGTGCCATCAGTGAGTCGAGGGGCAGGCGAGCCTACGAGCAGTACTTC